This TCR beta chain was captured by sequencing in a study of identical twins. Unique molecular identifiers were present on cDNA, and template switching added a universal primer site. MiXCR was run by TCRdb on the 5' RACE reads, yielding one entry per CDR3 protein. This table has 650,000 to 800,000 distinct CDR3 sequences, 8.6% appearing once. With regard to this clonotype: Its antigen is as yet unknown.

Whole-study findings and limits: Partly confounded zero-insertion analyses could result from invariant MAIT and iNKT cells. Reduced insertions were recorded for abundant cord blood beta clonotypes, with no such pattern in memory repertoires. Twin pairs' shared out-of-frame alpha sequences were enriched in low generation probability.

The CDR3 length is 14 residues. In germline, CDR1 is SGHDN, CDR2 FVKESK. With 6 bases removed from V and 6 bases from J, the gap between germline ends came to 18 bases. In addition, the sample was reused for a study of yellow fever vaccine responses in identical twins.

V and J are TRBV14 and TRBJ2-7; weak D call: TRBD1 (6 bases). Source material: PBMCs. This TCR was recovered from a woman between 18 and 30 years old in good health. In DNA form, the CDR3 reads TGTGCCAGCAGTTTGTTTAACAGGGATGCCGAGCAGTACTTC. Residues: CASSLFNRDAEQYF.